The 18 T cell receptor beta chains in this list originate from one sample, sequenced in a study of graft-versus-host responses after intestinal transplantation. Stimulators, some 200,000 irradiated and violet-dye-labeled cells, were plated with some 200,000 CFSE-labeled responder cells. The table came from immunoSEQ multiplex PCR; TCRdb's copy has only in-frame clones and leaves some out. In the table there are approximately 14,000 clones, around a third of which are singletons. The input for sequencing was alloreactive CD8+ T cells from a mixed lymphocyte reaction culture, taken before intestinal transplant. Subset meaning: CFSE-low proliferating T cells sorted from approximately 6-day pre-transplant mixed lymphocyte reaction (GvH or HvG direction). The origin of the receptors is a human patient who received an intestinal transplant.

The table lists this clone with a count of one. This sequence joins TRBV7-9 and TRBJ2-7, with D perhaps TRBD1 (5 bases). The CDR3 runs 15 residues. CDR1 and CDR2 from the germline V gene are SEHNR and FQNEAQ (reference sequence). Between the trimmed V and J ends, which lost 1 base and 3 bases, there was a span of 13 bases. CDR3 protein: CASSLVYGQGYEQYF. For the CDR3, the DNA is TGTGCCAGCAGCTTAGTGTATGGGCAGGGCTACGAGCAGTACTTC.

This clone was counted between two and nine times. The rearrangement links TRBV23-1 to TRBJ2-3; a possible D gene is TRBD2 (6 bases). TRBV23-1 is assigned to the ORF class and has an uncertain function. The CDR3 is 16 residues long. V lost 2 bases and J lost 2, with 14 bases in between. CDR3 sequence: CASSQPGAGNTDTQYF. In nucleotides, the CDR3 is TGCGCCAGCAGTCAACCCGGGGCGGGAAACACAGATACGCAGTATTTT.

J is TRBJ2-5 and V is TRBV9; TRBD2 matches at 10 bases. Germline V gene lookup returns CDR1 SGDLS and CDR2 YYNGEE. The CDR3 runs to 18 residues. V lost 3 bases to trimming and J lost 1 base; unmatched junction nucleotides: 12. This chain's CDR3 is CASSGGGASGGPQETQYF. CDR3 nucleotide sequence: TGTGCCAGCAGCGGGGGGGGAGCTAGCGGGGGACCCCAAGAGACCCAGTACTTC.

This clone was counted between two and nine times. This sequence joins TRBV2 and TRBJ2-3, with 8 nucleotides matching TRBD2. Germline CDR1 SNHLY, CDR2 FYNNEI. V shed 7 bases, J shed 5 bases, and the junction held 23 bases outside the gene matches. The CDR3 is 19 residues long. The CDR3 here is CASTERRLAGGPWIDTQYF. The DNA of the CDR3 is TGTGCCAGCACCGAACGGAGGCTAGCGGGCGGCCCTTGGATAGATACGCAGTATTTT.

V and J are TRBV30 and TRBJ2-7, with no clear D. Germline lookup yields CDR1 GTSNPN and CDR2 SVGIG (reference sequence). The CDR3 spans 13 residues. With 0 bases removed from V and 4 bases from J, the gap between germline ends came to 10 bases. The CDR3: CAWSVTGPYEQYF. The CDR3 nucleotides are TGTGCCTGGAGTGTGACCGGGCCTTACGAGCAGTACTTC.

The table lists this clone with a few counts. The CDR3 loop reads CASSWAGTHYGYTF. The CDR3 region has the DNA TGTGCCAGCAGCTGGGCCGGGACTCACTATGGCTACACCTTC. V gene TRBV5-4 combines with J gene TRBJ1-2, with D perhaps TRBD1 (5 bases). The CDR3 is 14 amino acids. The germline V and J ends were trimmed by 3 bases and 3 bases, with 12 bases remaining between them. The germline CDR1 and CDR2 sequences are SGHNT and YYREEE (reference sequence).

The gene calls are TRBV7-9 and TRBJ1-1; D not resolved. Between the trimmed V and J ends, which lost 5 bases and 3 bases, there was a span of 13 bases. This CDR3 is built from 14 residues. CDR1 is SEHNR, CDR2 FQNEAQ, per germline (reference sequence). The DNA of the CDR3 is TGTGCCAGCAGCCCCCTTTGGTCCGACACTGAAGCTTTCTTT. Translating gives CASSPLWSDTEAFF.

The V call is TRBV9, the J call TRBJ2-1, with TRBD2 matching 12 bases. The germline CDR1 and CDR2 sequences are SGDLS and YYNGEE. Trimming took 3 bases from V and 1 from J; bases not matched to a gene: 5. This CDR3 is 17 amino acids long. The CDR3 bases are TGTGCCAGCAGCGCGAGGACTAGCGGGGAGTCCTACAATGAGCAGTTCTTC. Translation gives CASSARTSGESYNEQFF.

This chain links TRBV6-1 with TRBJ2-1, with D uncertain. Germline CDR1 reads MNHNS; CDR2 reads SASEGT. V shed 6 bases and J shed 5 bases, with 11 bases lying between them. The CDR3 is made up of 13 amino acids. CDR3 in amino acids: CASSGLVDNEQFF. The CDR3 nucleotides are TGTGCCAGCAGCGGGTTAGTGGACAATGAGCAGTTCTTC.

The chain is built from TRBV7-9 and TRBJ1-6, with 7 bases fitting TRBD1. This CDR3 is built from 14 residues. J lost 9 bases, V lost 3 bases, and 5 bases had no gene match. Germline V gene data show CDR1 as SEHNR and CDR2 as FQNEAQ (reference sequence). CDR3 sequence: CASSFVTGASPLHF. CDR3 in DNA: TGTGCCAGCAGCTTCGTCACAGGGGCTTCACCCCTCCACTTT.

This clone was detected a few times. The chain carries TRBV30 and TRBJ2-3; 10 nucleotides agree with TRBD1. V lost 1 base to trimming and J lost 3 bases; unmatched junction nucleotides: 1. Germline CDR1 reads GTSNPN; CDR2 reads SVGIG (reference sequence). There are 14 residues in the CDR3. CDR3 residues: CAWSGTGGTDTQYF. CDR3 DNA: TGTGCCTGGAGTGGGACAGGGGGAACAGATACGCAGTATTTT.

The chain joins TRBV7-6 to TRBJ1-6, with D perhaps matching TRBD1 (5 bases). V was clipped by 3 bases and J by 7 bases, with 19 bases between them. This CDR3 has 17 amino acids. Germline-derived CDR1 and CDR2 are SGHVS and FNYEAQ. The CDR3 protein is CASSFEKGRLGNSPLHF. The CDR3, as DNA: TGTGCCAGCAGCTTTGAGAAGGGGCGCCTTGGGAATTCACCCCTCCACTTT. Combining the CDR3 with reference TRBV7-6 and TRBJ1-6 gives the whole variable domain GAGVSQSPRYKVTKRGQDVALRCDPISGHVSLYWYRQALGQGPEFLTYFNYEAQQDKSGLPNDRFSAERPEGSISTLTIQRTEQRDSAMYRCASSFEKGRLGNSPLHFGNGTRLTVT.

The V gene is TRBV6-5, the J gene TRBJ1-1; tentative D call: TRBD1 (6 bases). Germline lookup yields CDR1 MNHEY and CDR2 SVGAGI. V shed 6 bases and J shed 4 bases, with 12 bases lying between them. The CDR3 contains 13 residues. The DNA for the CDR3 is TGTGCCAGCAGCTTCGGAGGGGGCACTGAAGCTTTCTTT. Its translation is CASSFGGGTEAFF.

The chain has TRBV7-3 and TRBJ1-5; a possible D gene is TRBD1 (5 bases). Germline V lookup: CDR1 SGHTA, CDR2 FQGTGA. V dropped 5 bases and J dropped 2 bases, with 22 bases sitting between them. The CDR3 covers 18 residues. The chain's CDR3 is CASSIQGLQGGGNQPQHF. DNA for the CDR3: TGTGCCAGCAGCATCCAAGGCTTGCAGGGTGGGGGCAATCAGCCCCAGCATTTT. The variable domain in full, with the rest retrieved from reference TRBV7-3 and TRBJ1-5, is GAGVSQTPSNKVTEKGKYVELRCDPISGHTALYWYRQSLGQGPEFLIYFQGTGAADDSGLPNDRFFAVRPEGSVSTLKIQRTERGDSAVYLCASSIQGLQGGGNQPQHFGDGTRLSIL.

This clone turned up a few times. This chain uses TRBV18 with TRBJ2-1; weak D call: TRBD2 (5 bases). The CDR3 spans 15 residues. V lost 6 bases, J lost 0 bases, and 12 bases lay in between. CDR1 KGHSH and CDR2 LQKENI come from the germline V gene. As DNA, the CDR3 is TGTGCCAGCTCCTCGGACTCGAGCTCCTACAATGAGCAGTTCTTC. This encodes CASSSDSSSYNEQFF.

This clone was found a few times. DNA of the CDR3: TGCGCCAGCAGTCACCGATCGGGACAGCCGTACAATGAGCAGTTCTTC. This sequence encodes CASSHRSGQPYNEQFF. The chain has TRBV10-1 and TRBJ2-1, with 7 bases identical to TRBD1. J gave up 4 bases and V 5 bases, and 11 bases lay outside the gene matches. CDR3 length: 16 residues. The germline CDR1 and CDR2 sequences are WNHNN and SYGVQD (reference sequence).

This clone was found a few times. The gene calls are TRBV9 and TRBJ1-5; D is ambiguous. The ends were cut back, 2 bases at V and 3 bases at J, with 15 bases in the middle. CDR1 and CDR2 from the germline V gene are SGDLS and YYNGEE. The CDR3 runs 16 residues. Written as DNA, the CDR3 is TGTGCCAGCAGCGTTCATTCCGACGCATTCAATCAGCCCCAGCATTTT. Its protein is CASSVHSDAFNQPQHF.

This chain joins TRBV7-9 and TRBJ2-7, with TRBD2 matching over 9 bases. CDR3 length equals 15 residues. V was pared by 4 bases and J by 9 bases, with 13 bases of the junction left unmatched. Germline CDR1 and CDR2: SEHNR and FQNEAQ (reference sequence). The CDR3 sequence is CASSSSAGGSSGQYF. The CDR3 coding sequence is TGTGCCAGCAGCTCCTCAGCGGGGGGCTCCAGTGGGCAGTACTTC.